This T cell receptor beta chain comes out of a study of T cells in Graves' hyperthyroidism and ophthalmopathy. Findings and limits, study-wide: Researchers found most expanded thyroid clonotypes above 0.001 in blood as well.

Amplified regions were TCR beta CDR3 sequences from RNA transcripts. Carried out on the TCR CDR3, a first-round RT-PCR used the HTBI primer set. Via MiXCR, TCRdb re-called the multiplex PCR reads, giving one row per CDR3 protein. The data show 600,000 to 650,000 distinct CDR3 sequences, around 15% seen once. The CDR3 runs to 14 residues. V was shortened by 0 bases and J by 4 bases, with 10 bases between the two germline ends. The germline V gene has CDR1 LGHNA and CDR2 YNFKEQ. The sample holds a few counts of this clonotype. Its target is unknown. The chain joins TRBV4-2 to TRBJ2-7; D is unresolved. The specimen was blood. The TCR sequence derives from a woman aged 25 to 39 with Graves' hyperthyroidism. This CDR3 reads CASSQDRFGYEQYF. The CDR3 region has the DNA TGTGCCAGCAGCCAAGACAGGTTTGGGTACGAGCAGTACTTC.